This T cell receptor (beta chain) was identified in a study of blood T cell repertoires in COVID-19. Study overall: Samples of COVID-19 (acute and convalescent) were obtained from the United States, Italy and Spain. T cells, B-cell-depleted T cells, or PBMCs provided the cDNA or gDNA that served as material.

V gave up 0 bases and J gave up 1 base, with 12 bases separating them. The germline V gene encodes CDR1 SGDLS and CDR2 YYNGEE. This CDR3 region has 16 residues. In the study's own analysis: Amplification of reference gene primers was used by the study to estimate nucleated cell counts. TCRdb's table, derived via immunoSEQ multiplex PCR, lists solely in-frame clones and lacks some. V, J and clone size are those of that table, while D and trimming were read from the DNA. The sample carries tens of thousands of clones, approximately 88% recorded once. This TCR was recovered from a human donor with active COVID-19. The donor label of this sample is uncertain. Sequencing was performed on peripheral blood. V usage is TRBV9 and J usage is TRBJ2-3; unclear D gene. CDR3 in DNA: TGTGCCAGCAGCGTAGCGTGGGCCTGGGGCACAGATACGCAGTATTTT. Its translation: CASSVAWAWGTDTQYF.